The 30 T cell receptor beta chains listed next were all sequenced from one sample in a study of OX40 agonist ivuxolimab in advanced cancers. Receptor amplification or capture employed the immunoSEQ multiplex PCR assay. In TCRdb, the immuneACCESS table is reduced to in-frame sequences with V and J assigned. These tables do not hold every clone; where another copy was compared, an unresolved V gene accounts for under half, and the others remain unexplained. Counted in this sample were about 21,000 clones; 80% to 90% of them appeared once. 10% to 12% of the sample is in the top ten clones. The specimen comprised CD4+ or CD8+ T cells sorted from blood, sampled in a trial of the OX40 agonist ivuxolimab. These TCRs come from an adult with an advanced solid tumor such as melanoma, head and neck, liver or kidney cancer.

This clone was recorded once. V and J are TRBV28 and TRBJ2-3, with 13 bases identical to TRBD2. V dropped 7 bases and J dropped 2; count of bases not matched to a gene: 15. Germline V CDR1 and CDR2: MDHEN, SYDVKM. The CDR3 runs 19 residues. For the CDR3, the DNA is TGTGCCAGCATCCCGAGGGGACTAGCGGGACTGGAGTTCACAGATACGCAGTATTTT. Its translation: CASIPRGLAGLEFTDTQYF.

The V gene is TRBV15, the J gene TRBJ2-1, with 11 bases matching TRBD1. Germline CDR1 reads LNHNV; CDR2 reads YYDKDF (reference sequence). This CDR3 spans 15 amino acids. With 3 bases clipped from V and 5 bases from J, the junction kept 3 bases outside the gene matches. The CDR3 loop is CATSRGTGGHNEQFF. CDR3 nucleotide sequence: TGTGCCACCAGCAGGGGGACAGGGGGGCACAATGAGCAGTTCTTC.

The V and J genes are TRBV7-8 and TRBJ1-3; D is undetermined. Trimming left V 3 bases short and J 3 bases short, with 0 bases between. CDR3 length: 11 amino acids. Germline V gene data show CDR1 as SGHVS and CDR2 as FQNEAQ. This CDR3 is CASSFGNTIYF. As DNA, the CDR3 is TGTGCCAGCAGCTTTGGAAACACCATATATTTT.

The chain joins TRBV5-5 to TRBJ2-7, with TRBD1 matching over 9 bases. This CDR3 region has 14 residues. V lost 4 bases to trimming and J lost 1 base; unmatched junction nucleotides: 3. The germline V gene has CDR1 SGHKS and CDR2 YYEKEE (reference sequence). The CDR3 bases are TGTGCCAGCAGCCGAGGACAGGGGTCCTACGAGCAGTACTTC. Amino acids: CASSRGQGSYEQYF.

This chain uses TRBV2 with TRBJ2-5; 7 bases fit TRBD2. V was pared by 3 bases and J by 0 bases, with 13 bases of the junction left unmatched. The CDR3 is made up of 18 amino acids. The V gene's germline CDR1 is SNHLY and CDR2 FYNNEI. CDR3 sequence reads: CASSDSGWVVRHQETQYF. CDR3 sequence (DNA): TGTGCCAGCAGTGATAGCGGGTGGGTGGTCCGCCACCAAGAGACCCAGTACTTC.

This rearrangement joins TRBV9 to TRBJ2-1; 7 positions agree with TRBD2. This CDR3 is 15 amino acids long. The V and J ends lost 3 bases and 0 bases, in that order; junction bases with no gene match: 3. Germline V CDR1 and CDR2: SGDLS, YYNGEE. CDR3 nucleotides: TGTGCCAGCAGCGCTAGCGGCAGCTCCTACAATGAGCAGTTCTTC. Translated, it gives CASSASGSSYNEQFF.

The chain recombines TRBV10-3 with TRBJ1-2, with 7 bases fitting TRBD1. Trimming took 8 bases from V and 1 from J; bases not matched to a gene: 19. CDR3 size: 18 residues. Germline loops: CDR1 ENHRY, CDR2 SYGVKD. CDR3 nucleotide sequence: TGTGCCATCGGCCCCGACAGGGCTGGGGGGCCCCTTAACTATGGCTACACCTTC. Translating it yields CAIGPDRAGGPLNYGYTF.

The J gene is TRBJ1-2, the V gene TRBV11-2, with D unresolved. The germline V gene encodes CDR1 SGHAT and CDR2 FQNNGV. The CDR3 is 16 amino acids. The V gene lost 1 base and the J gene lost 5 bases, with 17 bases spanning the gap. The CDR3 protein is CASSLGIGELWYGYTF. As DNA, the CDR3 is TGTGCCAGCAGCTTAGGAATTGGGGAGCTCTGGTATGGCTACACCTTC.

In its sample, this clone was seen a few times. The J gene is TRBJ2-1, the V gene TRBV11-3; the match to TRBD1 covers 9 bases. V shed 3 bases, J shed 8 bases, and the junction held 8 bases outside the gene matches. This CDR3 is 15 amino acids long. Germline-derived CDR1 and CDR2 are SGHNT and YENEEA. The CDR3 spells CASSLRDRVNDEQFF. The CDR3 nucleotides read TGTGCCAGCAGCTTGAGGGACAGGGTTAACGATGAGCAGTTCTTC.

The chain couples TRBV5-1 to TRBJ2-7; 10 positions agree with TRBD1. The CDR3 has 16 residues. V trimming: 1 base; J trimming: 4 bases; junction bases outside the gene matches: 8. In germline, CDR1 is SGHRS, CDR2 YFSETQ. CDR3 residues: CASSLSAGTGVYEQYF. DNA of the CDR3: TGCGCCAGCAGCTTGTCTGCCGGGACAGGGGTGTACGAGCAGTACTTC. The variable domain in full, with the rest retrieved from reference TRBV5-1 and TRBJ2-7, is KAGVTQTPRYLIKTRGQQVTLSCSPISGHRSVSWYQQTPGQGLQFLFEYFSETQRNKGNFPGRFSGRQFSNSRSEMNVSTLELGDSALYLCASSLSAGTGVYEQYFGPGTRLTVT.

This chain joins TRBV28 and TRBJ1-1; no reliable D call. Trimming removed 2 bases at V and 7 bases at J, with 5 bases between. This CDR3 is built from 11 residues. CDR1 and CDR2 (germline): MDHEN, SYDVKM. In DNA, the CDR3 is TGTGCCAGCAGTTTAGCCTTTGAAGCTTTCTTT. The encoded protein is CASSLAFEAFF.

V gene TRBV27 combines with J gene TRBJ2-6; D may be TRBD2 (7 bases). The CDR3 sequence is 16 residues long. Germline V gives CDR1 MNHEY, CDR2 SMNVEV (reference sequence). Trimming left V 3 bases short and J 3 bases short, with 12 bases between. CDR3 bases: TGTGCCAGCAGTTTGCGGGGGCTGGGTGGGGCCAACGTCCTGACTTTC. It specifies CASSLRGLGGANVLTF.

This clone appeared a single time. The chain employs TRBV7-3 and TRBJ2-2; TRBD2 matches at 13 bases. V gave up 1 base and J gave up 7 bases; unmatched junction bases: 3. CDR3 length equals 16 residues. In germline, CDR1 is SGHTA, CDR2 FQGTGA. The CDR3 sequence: CASSLKLAGGHGELFF. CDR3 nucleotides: TGTGCCAGCAGCTTAAAACTAGCGGGAGGGCACGGGGAGCTGTTTTTT. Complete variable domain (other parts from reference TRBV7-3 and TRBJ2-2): GAGVSQTPSNKVTEKGKYVELRCDPISGHTALYWYRQSLGQGPEFLIYFQGTGAADDSGLPNDRFFAVRPEGSVSTLKIQRTERGDSAVYLCASSLKLAGGHGELFFGEGSRLTVL.

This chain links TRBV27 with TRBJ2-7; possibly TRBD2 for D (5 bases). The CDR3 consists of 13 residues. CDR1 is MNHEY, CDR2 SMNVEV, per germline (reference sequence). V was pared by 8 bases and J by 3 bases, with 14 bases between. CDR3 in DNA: TGTGCCAGCGCCTGGGGAGTAAACTACGAGCAGTACTTC. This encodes CASAWGVNYEQYF.

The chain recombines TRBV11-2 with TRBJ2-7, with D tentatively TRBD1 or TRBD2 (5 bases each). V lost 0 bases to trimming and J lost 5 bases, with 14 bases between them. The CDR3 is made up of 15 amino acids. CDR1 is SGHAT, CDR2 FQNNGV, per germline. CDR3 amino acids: CASSLEGTQAHEQYF. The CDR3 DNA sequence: TGTGCCAGCAGCTTAGAAGGGACCCAGGCCCACGAGCAGTACTTC.

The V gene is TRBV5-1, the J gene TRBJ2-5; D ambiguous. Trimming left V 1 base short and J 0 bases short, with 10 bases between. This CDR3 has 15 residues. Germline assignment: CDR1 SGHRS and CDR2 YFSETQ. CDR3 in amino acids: CASSLSWTDQETQYF. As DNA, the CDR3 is TGCGCCAGCAGCTTGTCCTGGACGGACCAAGAGACCCAGTACTTC.

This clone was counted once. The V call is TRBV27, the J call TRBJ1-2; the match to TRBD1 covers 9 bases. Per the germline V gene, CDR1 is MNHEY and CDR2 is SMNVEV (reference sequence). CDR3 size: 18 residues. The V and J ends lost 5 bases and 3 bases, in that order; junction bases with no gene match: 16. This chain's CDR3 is CASSPHWDRVKRDYGYTF. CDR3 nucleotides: TGTGCCAGCAGTCCTCACTGGGACAGGGTAAAAAGGGACTATGGCTACACCTTC.

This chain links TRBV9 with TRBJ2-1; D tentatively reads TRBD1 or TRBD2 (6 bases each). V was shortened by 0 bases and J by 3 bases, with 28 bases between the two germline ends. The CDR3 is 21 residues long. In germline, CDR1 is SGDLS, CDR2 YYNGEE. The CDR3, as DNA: TGTGCCAGCAGCGTAGGCCAGGGGTGGCTAGCGTCTGGGAGCGGCTACAATGAGCAGTTCTTC. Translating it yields CASSVGQGWLASGSGYNEQFF. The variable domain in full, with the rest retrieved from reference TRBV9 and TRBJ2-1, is DSGVTQTPKHLITATGQRVTLRCSPRSGDLSVYWYQQSLDQGLQFLIQYYNGEERAKGNILERFSAQQFPDLHSELNLSSLELGDSALYFCASSVGQGWLASGSGYNEQFFGPGTRLTVL.

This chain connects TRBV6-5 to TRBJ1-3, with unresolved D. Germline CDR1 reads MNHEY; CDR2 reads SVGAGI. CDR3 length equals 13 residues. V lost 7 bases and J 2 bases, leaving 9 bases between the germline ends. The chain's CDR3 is CASTPKAGNTIYF. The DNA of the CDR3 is TGTGCCAGCACTCCAAAGGCTGGAAACACCATATATTTT.

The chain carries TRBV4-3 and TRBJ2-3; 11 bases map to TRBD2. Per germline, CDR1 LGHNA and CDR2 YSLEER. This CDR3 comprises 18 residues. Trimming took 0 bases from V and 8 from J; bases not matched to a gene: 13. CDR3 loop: CASSQDVVAGGTTGTQYF. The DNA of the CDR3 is TGCGCCAGCAGCCAAGATGTGGTAGCGGGAGGGACCACGGGTACGCAGTATTTT.

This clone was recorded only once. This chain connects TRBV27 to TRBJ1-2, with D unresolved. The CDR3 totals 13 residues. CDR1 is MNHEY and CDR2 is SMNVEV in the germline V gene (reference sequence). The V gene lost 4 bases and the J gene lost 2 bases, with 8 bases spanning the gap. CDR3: CASSSAPNYGYTF. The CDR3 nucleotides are TGTGCCAGCAGTTCCGCACCAAACTATGGCTACACCTTC.

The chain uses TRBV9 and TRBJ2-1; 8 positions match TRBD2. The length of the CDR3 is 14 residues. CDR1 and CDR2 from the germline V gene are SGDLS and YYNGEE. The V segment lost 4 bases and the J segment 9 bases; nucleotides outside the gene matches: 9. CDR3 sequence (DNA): TGTGCCAGCAGCCCTCGGAGCGGGAGTATTGAGCAGTTCTTC. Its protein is CASSPRSGSIEQFF.

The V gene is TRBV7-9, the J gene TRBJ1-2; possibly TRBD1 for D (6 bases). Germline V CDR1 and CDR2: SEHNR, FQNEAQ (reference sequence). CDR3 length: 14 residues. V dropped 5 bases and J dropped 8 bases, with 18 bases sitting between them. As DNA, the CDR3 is TGTGCCAGCAGCCACGAGGGGGTCGAAGGAGGCTACACCTTC. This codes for CASSHEGVEGGYTF.

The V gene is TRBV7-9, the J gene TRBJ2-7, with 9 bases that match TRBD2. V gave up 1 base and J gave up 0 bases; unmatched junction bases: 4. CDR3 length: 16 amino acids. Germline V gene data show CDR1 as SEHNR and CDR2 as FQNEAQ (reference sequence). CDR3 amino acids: CASSLGAGGISYEQYF. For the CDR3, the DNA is TGTGCCAGCAGCTTAGGGGCGGGAGGGATCTCCTACGAGCAGTACTTC.

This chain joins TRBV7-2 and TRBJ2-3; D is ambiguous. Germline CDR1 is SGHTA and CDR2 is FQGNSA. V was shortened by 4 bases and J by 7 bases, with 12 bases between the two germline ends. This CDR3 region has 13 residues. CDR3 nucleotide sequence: TGTGCCAGCAGCTCTCCGGGCCCTAATACGCAGTATTTT. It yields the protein CASSSPGPNTQYF.

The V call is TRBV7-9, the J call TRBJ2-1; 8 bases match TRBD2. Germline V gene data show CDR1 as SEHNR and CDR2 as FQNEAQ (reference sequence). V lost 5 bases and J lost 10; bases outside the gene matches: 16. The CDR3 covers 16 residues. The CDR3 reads CASSDSTSATAGEQFF. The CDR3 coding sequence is TGTGCCAGCAGCGATTCGACTAGCGCGACCGCCGGGGAGCAGTTCTTC.

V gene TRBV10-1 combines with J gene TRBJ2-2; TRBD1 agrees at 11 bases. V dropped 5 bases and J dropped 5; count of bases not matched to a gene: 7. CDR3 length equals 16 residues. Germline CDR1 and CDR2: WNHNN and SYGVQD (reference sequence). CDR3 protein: CASSLHRDRGTGELFF. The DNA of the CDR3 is TGCGCCAGCAGTTTACACCGGGACAGGGGGACCGGGGAGCTGTTTTTT.

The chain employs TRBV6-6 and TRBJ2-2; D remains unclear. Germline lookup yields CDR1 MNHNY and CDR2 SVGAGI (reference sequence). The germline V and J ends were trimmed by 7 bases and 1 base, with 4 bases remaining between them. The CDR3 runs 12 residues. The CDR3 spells CASTRNTGELFF. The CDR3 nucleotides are TGTGCCAGCACCCGGAACACCGGGGAGCTGTTTTTT.

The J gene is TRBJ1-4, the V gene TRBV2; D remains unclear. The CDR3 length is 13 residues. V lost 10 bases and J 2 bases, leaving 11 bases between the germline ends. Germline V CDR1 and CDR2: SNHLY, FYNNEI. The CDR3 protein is CATSVSTNEKLFF. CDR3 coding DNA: TGTGCCACCTCGGTCAGCACTAATGAAAAACTGTTTTTT.

CDR3 DNA sequence: TGTGCCAGCAGCTTGTCCACAGATACGCAGTATTTT. Encoded protein: CASSLSTDTQYF. This rearrangement joins TRBV5-6 to TRBJ2-3; D gene uncertain. Trimming removed 1 base at V and 2 bases at J, with 2 bases between. The CDR3 is 12 amino acids. Germline V CDR1 and CDR2: SGHDT, YYEEEE.